A single sample is the source of the 4 T cell receptor beta chains below, sequenced in a study of T cells in Graves' hyperthyroidism and ophthalmopathy (dated by TCRdb to between 2019 and 2020). Library creation used multiplex PCR. Sequencing was carried out with an Illumina HiSeq 2000. Amplification of TCR beta CDR3 regions was carried out from RNA transcripts. For the first round of RT-PCR on the TCR CDR3, the HTBI primer set was used together with the Qiagen OneStep RT-PCR kit. TCRdb passed the public sequencing reads through fastp at Q25 and MiXCR, retaining productive beta sequences. CDR3 protein duplicates are merged, each entry listing the most common genes and DNA. The sample table shows about 420,000 distinct CDR3 sequences, and 15% to 18% are seen once. Of the sample, less than 15% falls within the top ten clones. The specimen sequenced was blood. The receptor source for this set is a woman aged 18-29 years with Graves' hyperthyroidism.

The chain carries TRBV6-1 and TRBJ2-1; D is possibly TRBD1 (6 bases). This CDR3 contains 14 residues. The germline V gene encodes CDR1 MNHNS and CDR2 SASEGT. V lost 4 bases, J lost 4 bases, and 11 bases lay in between. The CDR3 here is CASSAGTLYNEQFF. CDR3 coding DNA: TGTGCCAGCAGTGCCGGGACACTGTACAATGAGCAGTTCTTC.

The chain links TRBV7-9 to TRBJ2-1; 10 bases agree with TRBD2. This CDR3 region has 17 residues. Germline lookup yields CDR1 SEHNR and CDR2 FQNEAQ (reference sequence). V trimming: 0 bases; J trimming: 8 bases; junction bases outside the gene matches: 10. The CDR3 protein is CASSLAGRASGRDEQFF. The CDR3 nucleotides are TGTGCCAGCAGCTTAGCGGGACGGGCTAGCGGGAGAGATGAGCAGTTCTTC.

The V gene is TRBV29-1, the J gene TRBJ2-7; TRBD1 matches at 10 bases. V shed 7 bases and J 3 bases; nucleotides not matched to a gene: 3. CDR3 length equals 12 residues. Germline CDR1 SQVTM, CDR2 ANQGSEA. The CDR3 bases are TGCAGCGGGGGGACAGGGGTCTACGAGCAGTACTTC. This encodes CSGGTGVYEQYF.

This clonotype showed up just a few times. V and J are TRBV6-1 and TRBJ2-1, with 9 nucleotides matching TRBD1. The germline CDR1 and CDR2 sequences are MNHNS and SASEGT. The CDR3 loop spans 15 amino acids. V trimming: 6 bases; J trimming: 3 bases; junction bases outside the gene matches: 6. DNA of the CDR3: TGTGCCAGCAGGAAAGGGACAGGGAACTACAATGAGCAGTTCTTC. This encodes CASRKGTGNYNEQFF.